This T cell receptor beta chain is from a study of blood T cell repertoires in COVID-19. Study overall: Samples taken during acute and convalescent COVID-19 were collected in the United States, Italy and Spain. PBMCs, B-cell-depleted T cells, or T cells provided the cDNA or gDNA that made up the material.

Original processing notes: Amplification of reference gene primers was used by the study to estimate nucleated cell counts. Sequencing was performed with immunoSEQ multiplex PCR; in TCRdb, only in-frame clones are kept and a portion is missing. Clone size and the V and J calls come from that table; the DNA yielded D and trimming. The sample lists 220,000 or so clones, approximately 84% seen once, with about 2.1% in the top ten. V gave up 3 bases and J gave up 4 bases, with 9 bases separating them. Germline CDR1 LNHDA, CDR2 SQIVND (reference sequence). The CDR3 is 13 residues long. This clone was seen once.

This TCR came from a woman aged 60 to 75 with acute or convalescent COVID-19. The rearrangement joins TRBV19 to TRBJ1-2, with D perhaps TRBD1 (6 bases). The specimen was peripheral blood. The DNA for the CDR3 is TGTGCCAGTAGTATCGGACAGCTCTATGGCTACACCTTC. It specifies CASSIGQLYGYTF. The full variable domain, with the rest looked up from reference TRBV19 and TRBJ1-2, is DGGITQSPKYLFRKEGQNVTLSCEQNLNHDAMYWYRQDPGQGLRLIYYSQIVNDFQKGDIAEGYSVSREKKESFPLTVTSAQKNPTAFYLCASSIGQLYGYTFGSGTRLTVV.